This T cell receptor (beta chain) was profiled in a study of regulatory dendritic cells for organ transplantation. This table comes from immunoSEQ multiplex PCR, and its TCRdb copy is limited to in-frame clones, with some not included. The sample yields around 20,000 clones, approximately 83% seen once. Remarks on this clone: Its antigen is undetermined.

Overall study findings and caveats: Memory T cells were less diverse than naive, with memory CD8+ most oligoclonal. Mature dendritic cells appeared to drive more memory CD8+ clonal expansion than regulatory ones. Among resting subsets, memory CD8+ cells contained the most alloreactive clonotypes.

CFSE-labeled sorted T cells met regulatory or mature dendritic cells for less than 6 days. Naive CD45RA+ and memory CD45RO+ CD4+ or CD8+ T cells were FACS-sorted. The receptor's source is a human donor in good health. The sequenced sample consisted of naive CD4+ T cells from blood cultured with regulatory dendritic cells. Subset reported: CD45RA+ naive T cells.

The CDR3 DNA follows: TGTGCCAGCGGTAATTTTGGCCAAGAGACCCAGTACTTC. It specifies CASGNFGQETQYF. The chain couples TRBV28 to TRBJ2-5; unclear D gene. The CDR3 covers 13 residues. The germline V and J ends were trimmed by 8 bases and 1 base, with 11 bases remaining between them. CDR1 and CDR2 (germline): MDHEN, SYDVKM.